A single sample gave rise to the 25 T cell receptor beta chains below, sequenced in a study of shared T cell receptors in the human thymus. Clones were sequenced by immunoSEQ multiplex PCR, and TCRdb holds only the in-frame ones, with some missing. The table shows hundreds of thousands of clones, with approximately 83% occurring only once. This same sample was also taken into another study, of human thymus T cells.

The sequencing sample was made of thymocytes. The receptors stem from a girl under two years old with a congenital heart defect.

The chain joins TRBV4-1 to TRBJ1-5; possible D gene TRBD1, 5 bases. The V gene lost 4 bases and the J gene lost 0 bases, with 10 bases spanning the gap. The length of the CDR3 is 15 residues. Germline lookup yields CDR1 MGHRA and CDR2 YSYEKL. The CDR3 nucleotides are TGCGCCAGCAGCCTCCGGCAGGGTAGCAATCAGCCCCAGCATTTT. Translation: CASSLRQGSNQPQHF.

The chain joins TRBV30 to TRBJ1-6, with 7 positions matching TRBD1. V shed 4 bases and J 10 bases; nucleotides not matched to a gene: 16. CDR1 is GTSNPN, CDR2 SVGIG, per germline (reference sequence). This CDR3 contains 16 residues. The CDR3 nucleotides read TGTGCCTGGACTGGTAAACCGACAGGGTTGAGATCACCCCTCCACTTT. Protein product: CAWTGKPTGLRSPLHF.

The CDR3 DNA sequence: TGTGCCAGAAGCTTCCCCCACAGGGTGCGCAAAAACATTCAGTACTTC. Its translation is CARSFPHRVRKNIQYF. The chain has TRBV5-3 and TRBJ2-4, with D possibly TRBD1 on 6 matching bases. TRBV5-3 is filed as an ORF, its function uncertain. Trimming stripped 2 bases from V and 3 bases from J, with 15 bases between. This CDR3 has 16 residues.

This chain joins TRBV7-2 and TRBJ2-2; TRBD2 aligns across 10 bases. Losses at the gene ends were 1 base for V and 4 bases for J; bases not matched to a gene: 6. Germline-derived CDR1 and CDR2 are SGHTA and FQGNSA. This CDR3 has 17 amino acids. The CDR3 DNA reads as TGTGCCAGCAGCTTAGGGGCTAGCGGGGGTTCCACCGGGGAGCTGTTTTTT. It yields the protein CASSLGASGGSTGELFF.

The chain is built from TRBV7-2 and TRBJ1-1; D gene uncertain. CDR1 is SGHTA and CDR2 is FQGNSA in the germline V gene. V was clipped by 1 base and J by 1 base, with 13 bases between them. The CDR3 spans 16 residues. CDR3 DNA: TGTGCCAGCAGCTTAGACCCGACACGAAAGAACACTGAAGCTTTCTTT. Protein sequence: CASSLDPTRKNTEAFF.

About this clone: An end of the junction does not agree with germline; a read error may underlie this. The sample carries other DNA sequences with the same CDR3. CDR3 protein: CASSVEVGSPHNSPLHF. DNA for the CDR3: TGTGCCAGCAGCGTAGAGGTGGGGAGCCCCCATAATTCCCCCCTCCACTTT. The J gene is TRBJ1-6, the V gene TRBV9; D not resolved. This CDR3 has 17 amino acids. Germline assignment: CDR1 SGDLS and CDR2 YYNGEE.

This clone has just a few counts. The CDR3 is CASSARYPGLGLSSYEQYF. Here the CDR3 DNA reads TGTGCCAGCAGTGCGCGGTACCCAGGGTTGGGCCTCAGCTCCTACGAGCAGTACTTC. The rearrangement uses TRBV2 and TRBJ2-7; D possibly corresponds to TRBD1 (5 bases). From germline, CDR1 is SNHLY and CDR2 FYNNEI. Trimming stripped 4 bases from V and 0 bases from J, with 25 bases between. This CDR3 has 19 amino acids.

V usage is TRBV2 and J usage is TRBJ2-5, with 12 bases matching TRBD2. Germline V gene data show CDR1 as SNHLY and CDR2 as FYNNEI. V shed 7 bases, J shed 0 bases, and the junction held 3 bases outside the gene matches. The CDR3 runs 15 residues. For the CDR3, the DNA is TGTGCCAGCACCCGACTAGCGGGGGACCAAGAGACCCAGTACTTC. Translation: CASTRLAGDQETQYF.

The CDR3 DNA is TGTGCCAGCAGCTTAGTAAGGACAGCTCTGAGGGACACCGGGGAGCTGTTTTTT. This encodes CASSLVRTALRDTGELFF. The J gene is TRBJ2-2, the V gene TRBV11-2; perhaps TRBD1 as D (6 bases). In germline, CDR1 is SGHAT, CDR2 FQNNGV. The V end was cut by 1 base, the J end by 3 bases, with 18 bases between. The CDR3 covers 18 residues.

This chain joins TRBV6-1 and TRBJ2-4; D might be TRBD1 (5 bases). V lost 7 bases and J lost 8, with 18 bases in between. Germline values: CDR1 MNHNS, CDR2 SASEGT. This CDR3 contains 14 residues. The CDR3 nucleotides are TGTGCCAGCATTGACCCACAGGTCAGGGACATTCAGTACTTC. It specifies CASIDPQVRDIQYF.

V usage is TRBV4-1 and J usage is TRBJ1-5, with 9 bases aligning to TRBD1. The CDR3 runs to 19 residues. The trim removed 5 bases at V and 0 bases at J, leaving 14 bases unmatched. Germline V CDR1 and CDR2: MGHRA, YSYEKL. This CDR3 reads CASSTHVWDRAYSNQPQHF. The CDR3 nucleotides read TGCGCCAGCAGCACGCACGTTTGGGACAGGGCTTATAGCAATCAGCCCCAGCATTTT.

This sequence joins TRBV4-1 and TRBJ1-2; a weak D match, TRBD1 (5 bases). V lost 0 bases and J 6 bases, leaving 20 bases between the germline ends. Germline V CDR1 and CDR2: MGHRA, YSYEKL. The CDR3 consists of 17 residues. The CDR3 region has the DNA TGCGCCAGCAGCCAAGATGGGACTGCCCCCTCCTCGGATGGCTACACCTTC. Protein product: CASSQDGTAPSSDGYTF.

This sequence joins TRBV4-1 and TRBJ2-7; TRBD1 matches at 7 bases. The CDR3 runs 16 residues. Per the germline V gene, CDR1 is MGHRA and CDR2 is YSYEKL. The ends lost 4 bases at V and 1 base at J; junction bases unmatched: 10. CDR3: CASSLQPPGQSYEQYF. DNA for the CDR3: TGCGCCAGCAGCCTCCAACCCCCGGGACAGTCCTACGAGCAGTACTTC.

V gene TRBV5-5 combines with J gene TRBJ2-1; 8 nucleotides match TRBD2. Germline V gives CDR1 SGHKS, CDR2 YYEKEE (reference sequence). V was pared by 0 bases and J by 7 bases, with 9 bases of the junction left unmatched. The CDR3 covers 16 residues. Here the CDR3 DNA reads TGTGCCAGCAGCTTGGGGCGGGAGGAGGAGTTGAATGAGCAGTTCTTC. Its translation is CASSLGREEELNEQFF.

Points on this clone: This same CDR3 is encoded by further DNA sequences in the sample. This rearrangement joins TRBV5-1 to TRBJ1-6; D uncertain. V was cut by 0 bases and J by 13 bases, with 11 bases left in between. The CDR3 is made up of 13 amino acids. Germline V gene sequence: CDR1 SGHRS, CDR2 YFSETQ. This chain's CDR3 is CASSLADGSPLHF. The CDR3, as DNA: TGCGCCAGCAGCTTGGCCGACGGGTCCCCCCTCCACTTT.

The chain links TRBV11-2 to TRBJ1-5; 10 bases are shared with TRBD1. The CDR3 spans 17 residues. The V gene end was trimmed by 1 base and the J gene end by 5 bases; junction bases not matched to a gene: 8. Germline-derived CDR1 and CDR2 are SGHAT and FQNNGV. CDR3 region: CASSLGHDRGRDQPQHF. The CDR3 DNA reads TGTGCCAGCAGCTTAGGTCATGACAGGGGGCGGGATCAGCCCCAGCATTTT.

This chain connects TRBV2 to TRBJ2-7, with D unclear. The germline V and J ends were trimmed by 6 bases and 7 bases, with 19 bases remaining between them. CDR1 SNHLY and CDR2 FYNNEI come from the germline V gene. This CDR3 has 14 residues. The CDR3 is CASSRSTASREQYF. The CDR3 DNA is TGTGCCAGCAGCCGCTCAACAGCCTCTCGTGAGCAGTACTTC. Based on the CDR3 plus reference TRBV2 and TRBJ2-7, the full variable domain is EPEVTQTPSHQVTQMGQEVILRCVPISNHLYFYWYRQILGQKVEFLVSFYNNEISEKSEIFDDQFSVERPDGSNFTLKIRSTKLEDSAMYFCASSRSTASREQYFGPGTRLTVT.

The chain has TRBV18 and TRBJ1-1; 8 bases agree with TRBD1. The germline V gene has CDR1 KGHSH and CDR2 LQKENI. The trim removed 4 bases at V and 10 bases at J, leaving 14 bases unmatched. The CDR3 consists of 15 residues. CDR3 sequence: CASSHGQGILGGAFF. The DNA of the CDR3 is TGTGCCAGCTCACATGGACAGGGAATCTTAGGGGGAGCTTTCTTT.

V is TRBV10-3 and J is TRBJ1-6; D perhaps matches TRBD1 (6 bases). Germline V CDR1 and CDR2: ENHRY, SYGVKD. V was cut by 6 bases and J by 2 bases, with 11 bases left in between. CDR3 size: 15 residues. The CDR3 nucleotides read TGTGCCATCAGCGAGGGGGGGACCTATAATTCACCCCTCCACTTT. It translates to CAISEGGTYNSPLHF.

The V gene is TRBV12-5, the J gene TRBJ2-1; 9 positions match TRBD1. The germline CDR1 and CDR2 sequences are LGHNT and FRNRAP. CDR3 size: 18 residues. V lost 1 base, J lost 3 bases, and 10 bases stayed unmatched. The CDR3 sequence is CASGLANPGQGVYNEQFF. In DNA, the CDR3 is TGTGCTAGTGGTTTGGCGAACCCGGGACAGGGAGTCTACAATGAGCAGTTCTTC.

The V call is TRBV10-3, the J call TRBJ1-1, with D tentatively TRBD1 (5 bases). This CDR3 contains 15 residues. Trimming stripped 0 bases from V and 2 bases from J, with 10 bases between. Germline CDR1 is ENHRY and CDR2 is SYGVKD. The CDR3 bases are TGTGCCATCAGTGAGTCGGGGGGAGATAACACTGAAGCTTTCTTT. Its translation is CAISESGGDNTEAFF.

The CDR3 DNA sequence: TGCGCCAGCAGCCTAGGTGGGGGCCCGGGGGAAAAACTGTTTTTT. Protein: CASSLGGGPGEKLFF. The chain recombines TRBV4-3 with TRBJ1-4; weak D call: TRBD1 (6 bases). From germline, CDR1 is LGHNA and CDR2 YSLEER. V lost 4 bases and J 8 bases, leaving 17 bases between the germline ends. This CDR3 is 15 amino acids long.

This clone showed up just once. The gene calls are TRBV19 and TRBJ1-2; 7 bases map to TRBD1. Germline loops: CDR1 LNHDA, CDR2 SQIVND (reference sequence). The CDR3 contains 13 residues. V trimming: 3 bases; J trimming: 6 bases; junction bases outside the gene matches: 4. Written as DNA, the CDR3 is TGTGCCAGTAGTATGGATGGGACAGATGGCTACACCTTC. Translation gives CASSMDGTDGYTF.

V is TRBV27 and J is TRBJ1-1, with unresolved D. Germline V lookup: CDR1 MNHEY, CDR2 SMNVEV (reference sequence). Deletions cut 4 bases from V and 11 bases from J, with 20 bases between. There are 14 residues in the CDR3. The DNA of the CDR3 is TGTGCCAGCAGTTATATTGGGCCCCATAGTGGGGCTTTCTTT. As protein: CASSYIGPHSGAFF.

This clone has only one observation. V gene TRBV6-5 combines with J gene TRBJ2-7, with TRBD1 matching over 7 bases. CDR3 length equals 13 residues. Unmatched junction bases numbered 0, after V lost 4 bases and J lost 0 bases. Germline V gene lookup returns CDR1 MNHEY and CDR2 SVGAGI. CDR3 loop: CASSWDSSYEQYF. CDR3 bases: TGTGCCAGCAGTTGGGACAGCTCCTACGAGCAGTACTTC.